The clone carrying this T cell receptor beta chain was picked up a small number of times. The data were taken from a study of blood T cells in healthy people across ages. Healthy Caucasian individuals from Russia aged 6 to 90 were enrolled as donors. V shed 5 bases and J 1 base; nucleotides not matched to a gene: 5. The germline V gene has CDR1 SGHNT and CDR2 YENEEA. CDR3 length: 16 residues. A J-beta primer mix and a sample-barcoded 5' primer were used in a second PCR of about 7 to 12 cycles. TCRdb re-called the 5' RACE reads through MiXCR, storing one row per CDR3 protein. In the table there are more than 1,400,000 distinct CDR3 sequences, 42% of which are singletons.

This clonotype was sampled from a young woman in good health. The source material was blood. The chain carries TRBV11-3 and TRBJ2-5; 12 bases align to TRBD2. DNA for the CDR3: TGTGCCAGCAGCCTCGGACTAGCGGGGACCCAAGAGACCCAGTACTTC. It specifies CASSLGLAGTQETQYF.